These 30 T cell receptor beta chains share one sample of origin, sequenced in a study of blood T cell repertoires in COVID-19. Profiled with immunoSEQ multiplex PCR; TCRdb holds only in-frame clones, not every one. The sample gives 200,000 to 300,000 clones, around nine tenths of which show up once; roughly 0.8% is in the top ten. The sample was peripheral blood. The receptor source for this set is a man aged 30 to 39 with COVID-19, enrolled during active disease.

The rearrangement joins TRBV5-6 to TRBJ2-7, with a possible D match to TRBD1 (5 bases). CDR3 length equals 14 residues. From germline, CDR1 is SGHDT and CDR2 YYEEEE. The V end lost 2 bases, the J end lost 3 bases, and 12 bases lay between the germline ends. The CDR3 nucleotides are TGTGCCAGCAGCTTTGGAACAGGCCACTACGAGCAGTACTTC. Amino acid sequence: CASSFGTGHYEQYF.

The chain combines TRBV7-7 with TRBJ2-2; a weak D match, TRBD1 (6 bases). The V end was cut by 5 bases, the J end by 2 bases, with 15 bases between. CDR1 is SSHAT, CDR2 FNYEAQ, per germline (reference sequence). The CDR3 is 16 amino acids. The CDR3 reads CASSPVGTINTGELFF. The CDR3 bases are TGTGCCAGCAGCCCAGTAGGGACAATAAACACCGGGGAGCTGTTTTTT.

V gene TRBV6-5 combines with J gene TRBJ2-7; 7 nucleotides match TRBD1. With V trimmed by 6 bases and J by 0 bases, 8 bases remained unmatched. CDR1 and CDR2 (germline): MNHEY, SVGAGI. CDR3 size: 15 residues. CDR3 residues: CASSIQGFDSYEQYF. In nucleotides, the CDR3 is TGTGCCAGCAGCATACAGGGGTTTGACTCCTACGAGCAGTACTTC.

The rearrangement joins TRBV25-1 to TRBJ2-1; D not resolved. CDR3 length: 11 amino acids. CDR1 is MGHDK and CDR2 is SYGVNS in the germline V gene. V was cut by 3 bases and J by 9 bases, with 6 bases left in between. The CDR3 loop reads CASSDRGEQFF. CDR3 in DNA: TGTGCCAGCAGTGATCGCGGTGAGCAGTTCTTC.

The chain is built from TRBV28 and TRBJ2-7; TRBD1 agrees at 12 bases. J was trimmed by 2 bases and V by 2 bases; bases with no gene match: 1. CDR1 MDHEN and CDR2 SYDVKM come from the germline V gene. CDR3 length equals 15 residues. The CDR3 is CASSLGDRGPYEQYF. CDR3 bases: TGTGCCAGCAGTTTAGGGGACAGGGGGCCCTACGAGCAGTACTTC.

The table lists this clone with a few counts. The CDR3 protein is CAISGGAASSGNTIYF. The CDR3 DNA reads as TGTGCCATCAGTGGCGGGGCGGCAAGCTCTGGAAACACCATATATTTT. The J gene is TRBJ1-3, the V gene TRBV10-3; D is perhaps TRBD1 (5 bases). CDR1 and CDR2 (germline): ENHRY, SYGVKD. The CDR3 sequence is 16 residues long. V lost 4 bases and J lost 0, with 13 bases in between.

The rearrangement uses TRBV10-1 and TRBJ1-3; 10 bases map to TRBD1. Losses at the gene ends were 11 bases for V and 0 bases for J; bases not matched to a gene: 19. Germline CDR1 reads WNHNN; CDR2 reads SYGVQD (reference sequence). The CDR3 runs to 19 residues. CDR3 protein: CAVPDYRDRGTISGNTIYF. As DNA, the CDR3 is TGCGCCGTCCCTGACTACCGGGACAGGGGAACCATCTCTGGAAACACCATATATTTT.

The V call is TRBV9, the J call TRBJ2-5, with 8 bases that match TRBD2. Germline V gives CDR1 SGDLS, CDR2 YYNGEE. V lost 4 bases and J lost 6; bases outside the gene matches: 5. The CDR3 has 13 residues. CDR3 sequence reads: CASSPGGAKTQYF. The CDR3 DNA sequence: TGTGCCAGCAGCCCCGGGGGGGCCAAGACCCAGTACTTC.

The chain links TRBV27 to TRBJ1-2; perhaps TRBD1 as D (6 bases). The CDR3 runs to 14 residues. CDR1 and CDR2 from the germline V gene are MNHEY and SMNVEV (reference sequence). Trimming shortened V by 6 bases and J by 7 bases, and 18 bases separated the two germline ends. CDR3 nucleotide sequence: TGTGCCAGCAGAGGATACAGGGAAGGCTCTGGCTACACCTTC. This sequence encodes CASRGYREGSGYTF.

The chain combines TRBV2 with TRBJ2-1; possible D gene TRBD1, 6 bases. The length of the CDR3 is 13 residues. V was clipped by 4 bases and J by 4 bases, with 8 bases between them. Germline CDR1 reads SNHLY; CDR2 reads FYNNEI. This chain's CDR3 is CASSGTDYNEQFF. CDR3 coding DNA: TGTGCCAGCAGTGGGACAGATTACAATGAGCAGTTCTTC.

J is TRBJ1-2 and V is TRBV7-9; D is possibly TRBD1 (5 bases). Germline-derived CDR1 and CDR2 are SEHNR and FQNEAQ (reference sequence). V lost 5 bases to trimming and J lost 6 bases, with 10 bases between them. The CDR3 has 12 amino acids. The CDR3 coding sequence is TGTGCCAGCAGCGCGGGACTAGATGGCTACACCTTC. As protein: CASSAGLDGYTF.

The V gene is TRBV19, the J gene TRBJ1-5; D uncertain. Germline values: CDR1 LNHDA, CDR2 SQIVND (reference sequence). The V gene lost 6 bases and the J gene lost 4 bases, with 10 bases spanning the gap. This CDR3 has 13 residues. The CDR3 loop reads CASRTRENQPQHF. CDR3 DNA sequence: TGTGCCAGTAGGACACGGGAAAATCAGCCCCAGCATTTT. Complete variable domain (other parts from reference TRBV19 and TRBJ1-5): DGGITQSPKYLFRKEGQNVTLSCEQNLNHDAMYWYRQDPGQGLRLIYYSQIVNDFQKGDIAEGYSVSREKKESFPLTVTSAQKNPTAFYLCASRTRENQPQHFGDGTRLSIL.

The J gene is TRBJ1-2, the V gene TRBV5-5; possibly TRBD1 for D (5 bases). Trimming took off 3 bases at V and 2 bases at J, with 17 bases between the two ends. The CDR3 is 16 residues long. The germline CDR1 and CDR2 sequences are SGHKS and YYEKEE (reference sequence). CDR3 sequence: CASSSKIIPGNYGYTF. CDR3 DNA sequence: TGTGCCAGCAGCTCAAAAATAATCCCAGGGAACTATGGCTACACCTTC.

This chain links TRBV11-3 with TRBJ1-1; 10 bases line up with TRBD1. V was clipped by 5 bases and J by 5 bases; unmatched bases: 8. CDR1 is SGHNT, CDR2 YENEEA, per germline. This CDR3 has 15 residues. This CDR3 reads CASSRGTGADTEAFF. The CDR3 DNA reads TGTGCCAGCAGCCGCGGGACAGGGGCCGATACTGAAGCTTTCTTT.

The chain combines TRBV27 with TRBJ1-2; perhaps TRBD1 as D (5 bases). The CDR3 is 14 amino acids. Trimming removed 4 bases from V and 2 bases from J, with 11 bases in between. The germline V gene encodes CDR1 MNHEY and CDR2 SMNVEV (reference sequence). CDR3 sequence (DNA): TGTGCCAGCAGTTACAACCGGGGGAACTATGGCTACACCTTC. Translating it yields CASSYNRGNYGYTF.

This clone was seen a handful of times. The rearrangement links TRBV19 to TRBJ2-5; D is unresolved. The CDR3 extends over 12 amino acids. V gave up 5 bases and J gave up 1 base, with 5 bases separating them. From germline, CDR1 is LNHDA and CDR2 SQIVND (reference sequence). CDR3 loop: CASSFRQETQYF. Here the CDR3 DNA reads TGTGCCAGTAGTTTTCGCCAAGAGACCCAGTACTTC.

This chain connects TRBV6-5 to TRBJ2-2; weak D call: TRBD1 (6 bases). The CDR3 sequence is 15 residues long. Trimming shortened V by 7 bases and J by 0 bases, and 12 bases separated the two germline ends. Per the germline V gene, CDR1 is MNHEY and CDR2 is SVGAGI. The CDR3 DNA is TGTGCCAGCACTGGACAGAACGCGAACACCGGGGAGCTGTTTTTT. It translates to CASTGQNANTGELFF.

The chain is built from TRBV5-6 and TRBJ2-2; D is ambiguous. The germline CDR1 and CDR2 sequences are SGHDT and YYEEEE. The germline V and J ends were trimmed by 3 bases and 6 bases, with 6 bases remaining between them. The CDR3 loop spans 12 amino acids. CDR3 bases: TGTGCCAGCAGCTGGCGGTCCGGGGAGCTGTTTTTT. This translates into CASSWRSGELFF.

The V and J genes are TRBV3-1 (or the pseudogene TRBV3-2) and TRBJ2-2; 8 bases line up with TRBD1. The length of the CDR3 is 15 residues. Germline assignment: CDR1 LGHDT and CDR2 YNNKEL (reference sequence). V shed 4 bases and J 2 bases; nucleotides not matched to a gene: 3. The CDR3 region has the DNA TGTGCCAGCAGCCTGGGGACAGGAAACACCGGGGAGCTGTTTTTT. Translation gives CASSLGTGNTGELFF.

The gene calls are TRBV6-1 and TRBJ1-5; D is undetermined. Trimming pared 3 bases from V and 2 bases from J, leaving 5 bases between. There are 13 residues in the CDR3. CDR1 is MNHNS and CDR2 is SASEGT in the germline V gene. DNA for the CDR3: TGTGCCAGCAGTGATTATGGCAATCAGCCCCAGCATTTT. Amino acids: CASSDYGNQPQHF.

The chain combines TRBV7-9 with TRBJ1-2; no clear D gene. The CDR3 sequence is 12 residues long. V lost 10 bases to trimming and J lost 4 bases, with 13 bases between them. In germline, CDR1 is SEHNR, CDR2 FQNEAQ (reference sequence). CDR3 loop: CATTVRIYGYTF. CDR3 nucleotide sequence: TGTGCCACCACGGTCAGGATCTATGGCTACACCTTC.

The chain employs TRBV7-9 and TRBJ1-2; 7 nucleotides match TRBD1. Germline lookup yields CDR1 SEHNR and CDR2 FQNEAQ (reference sequence). This CDR3 has 14 residues. V shed 3 bases, J shed 10 bases, and the junction held 11 bases outside the gene matches. CDR3 region: CASSLGQPNPDYTF. As DNA, the CDR3 is TGTGCCAGCAGCTTGGGACAGCCCAATCCTGACTACACCTTC.

The chain is built from TRBV29-1 and TRBJ2-7; 11 bases line up with TRBD2. Per germline, CDR1 SQVTM and CDR2 ANQGSEA. The CDR3 totals 15 residues. The trim removed 3 bases at V and 1 base at J, leaving 5 bases unmatched. The CDR3 DNA follows: TGCAGCGTTGAGACCGGGACTAGCGGTTCCTACGAGCAGTACTTC. This gives the protein CSVETGTSGSYEQYF.

As concerns this clone: Different DNA sequences within this sample yield the same CDR3. The chain is built from TRBV18 and TRBJ1-3; TRBD1 matches at 7 bases. The CDR3 runs to 14 residues. CDR1 is KGHSH and CDR2 is LQKENI in the germline V gene. J lost 3 bases, V lost 3 bases, and 2 bases had no gene match. DNA for the CDR3: TGTGCCAGCTCACCTCAGGGGGTTGGAAACACCATATATTTT. Amino acids: CASSPQGVGNTIYF.

In this sample, this clone turned up once. This chain joins TRBV10-1 and TRBJ1-1, with 9 nucleotides matching TRBD1. The CDR3 contains 16 residues. Germline assignment: CDR1 WNHNN and CDR2 SYGVQD (reference sequence). J was trimmed by 3 bases and V by 0 bases; bases with no gene match: 5. The CDR3 DNA sequence: TGCGCCAGCAGTGAGTCGGGACAGGGCATAGACACTGAAGCTTTCTTT. Translating it yields CASSESGQGIDTEAFF.

This clone was found once. The chain is built from TRBV7-6 and TRBJ2-5; D ambiguous. Germline CDR1 and CDR2: SGHVS and FNYEAQ. The CDR3 extends over 15 amino acids. V lost 5 bases and J lost 5, with 18 bases in between. In DNA, the CDR3 is TGTGCCAGCAGCCCGGGTGGTGGAGCTGGCGAGACCCAGTACTTC. It is translated as CASSPGGGAGETQYF.

This clone occurred once. The chain uses TRBV6-5 and TRBJ1-4, with D unresolved. Trimming cost V 6 bases and J 4 bases, with 6 bases left between them. The CDR3 sequence is 12 residues long. Germline V gene sequence: CDR1 MNHEY, CDR2 SVGAGI. The CDR3 sequence is CASRTFNEKLFF. The CDR3 DNA follows: TGTGCCAGCAGGACTTTTAATGAAAAACTGTTTTTT.

This rearrangement joins TRBV7-9 to TRBJ1-1; D gene ambiguous. Germline CDR1 is SEHNR and CDR2 is FQNEAQ (reference sequence). The CDR3 has 14 amino acids. Trimming cost V 1 base and J 3 bases, with 9 bases left between them. The CDR3 sequence is CASSLGTGDTEAFF. In nucleotides, the CDR3 is TGTGCCAGCAGCTTAGGGACCGGGGACACTGAAGCTTTCTTT.

The sample holds a few counts of this clone. The gene calls are TRBV28 and TRBJ1-6; D call uncertain. The CDR3 covers 15 residues. Trimming pared 2 bases from V and 8 bases from J, leaving 13 bases between. Germline loops: CDR1 MDHEN, CDR2 SYDVKM. CDR3 in amino acids: CASSLTRRLDSPLHF. The CDR3 nucleotides read TGTGCCAGCAGTTTAACTCGGAGATTGGATTCACCCCTCCACTTT.

The chain employs TRBV18 and TRBJ1-1; D is undetermined. Trimming took 6 bases from V and 1 from J, leaving 12 bases between them. Per the germline V gene, CDR1 is KGHSH and CDR2 is LQKENI. The CDR3 extends over 14 amino acids. DNA for the CDR3: TGTGCCAGCTCGATATCAGGCCCGAACACTGAAGCTTTCTTT. Residues: CASSISGPNTEAFF.